The 32 T cell receptor beta chains presented below share a single source sample, sequenced in a study of regulatory T cells in long-lasting Graves disease (dated by TCRdb to about 2021). The label giving this sample's time point can be read as: newly diagnosed GD, antithyroid drugs for less than 3 months. RNA was extracted from PBMCs in TRIzol for both TCR sequencing and RNA sequencing. Library prep was done by multiplex PCR. Instrument used: Illumina HiSeq 4000. To build TCR beta libraries, CDR3 regions were amplified by Arm-PCR using iRepertoire HTBI primers. The public reads were quality trimmed at Q25 with fastp and then assembled into clones with MiXCR by TCRdb, keeping productive beta chains. One record per CDR3 amino acid sequence lists the most common genes and DNA. The sample yields 400,000 to 500,000 distinct CDR3 sequences; around 16% were counted once. Roughly 8% of the sample belongs to the ten largest clones.

The same data also contributed to another study, on T cells in Graves' hyperthyroidism and ophthalmopathy.

Source: peripheral blood mononuclear cells (PBMCs), taken at new diagnosis, from a patient treated with antithyroid drugs. The receptors here all came from a woman between 40 and 55 years old with Graves disease. Donor details come from another sample of the same person, matched by shared clones.

This clonotype came up many times. The CDR3 DNA is TGCGCCAGCAGTGAGTCGAGGCAGGGTGGCGGCTACACCTTC. Its translation is CASSESRQGGGYTF. V is TRBV10-2 and J is TRBJ1-2, with D perhaps matching TRBD1 (5 bases). V shed 0 bases and J shed 8 bases, with 13 bases lying between them. CDR3 size: 14 residues. CDR1 WSHSY and CDR2 SAAADI come from the germline V gene.

The chain joins TRBV20-1 to TRBJ2-1; 11 nucleotides match TRBD2. J gave up 9 bases and V 7 bases, and 5 bases lay outside the gene matches. In germline, CDR1 is DFQATT, CDR2 SNEGSKA (reference sequence). This CDR3 contains 12 residues. The CDR3 sequence is CSVAGGLGEQFF. Here the CDR3 DNA reads TGCAGTGTAGCGGGAGGGCTTGGTGAGCAGTTCTTC.

This clonotype was detected many times. The rearrangement links TRBV19 to TRBJ1-4; 12 positions agree with TRBD1. This CDR3 contains 15 residues. Trimming cost V 4 bases and J 7 bases; bases outside gene matches: 4. From germline, CDR1 is LNHDA and CDR2 SQIVND (reference sequence). In nucleotides, the CDR3 is TGTGCCAGTAGTAGCCCGGGACAGGGGGCTGAAAAACTGTTTTTT. It encodes CASSSPGQGAEKLFF.

V gene TRBV10-3 combines with J gene TRBJ2-5; D perhaps matches TRBD2 (5 bases). The V end lost 5 bases, the J end lost 4 bases, and 11 bases lay between the germline ends. Per germline, CDR1 ENHRY and CDR2 SYGVKD. CDR3 length: 13 amino acids. The CDR3 DNA reads as TGTGCCATCAGTCTTTCCCTAGCAGAGACCCAGTACTTC. As protein: CAISLSLAETQYF.

In this sample, this clonotype turned up many times. The V call is TRBV11-3, the J call TRBJ2-2; D tentatively fits TRBD1 or TRBD2 (6 bases each). Trimming removed 4 bases from V and 3 bases from J, with 18 bases in between. Per germline, CDR1 SGHNT and CDR2 YENEEA. The CDR3 has 17 residues. CDR3 DNA: TGTGCCAGCAGCTATGTACGGGGGCCGGGGTACACCGGGGAGCTGTTTTTT. Its protein is CASSYVRGPGYTGELFF.

This clonotype was counted between two and nine times. V gene TRBV10-2 combines with J gene TRBJ2-1; D might be TRBD1 or TRBD2, each matching 5 bases. This CDR3 is built from 11 residues. CDR1 is WSHSY, CDR2 SAAADI, per germline. Trimming stripped 6 bases from V and 13 bases from J, with 13 bases between. CDR3 amino acids: CASRMGEPQFF. CDR3 bases: TGCGCCAGCAGGATGGGGGAGCCCCAGTTCTTC.

The genes are TRBV29-1 and TRBJ1-2; the D gene is possibly TRBD1 (5 bases). The germline gives CDR1 SQVTM, CDR2 ANQGSEA. This CDR3 region has 14 residues. V was shortened by 2 bases and J by 7 bases, with 17 bases between the two germline ends. CDR3 coding DNA: TGCAGCGTTGAAAGGTGGGACCCTGTCGGTGGCTACACCTTC. As protein: CSVERWDPVGGYTF.

This clonotype occurred many times. The chain recombines TRBV28 with TRBJ2-3; 12 bases match TRBD2. The V and J ends lost 3 bases and 2 bases, in that order; junction bases with no gene match: 6. The germline V gene has CDR1 MDHEN and CDR2 SYDVKM. The CDR3 length is 17 residues. CDR3 sequence (DNA): TGTGCCAGCAGTTTTTCCGGACTAGCGGGAAACACAGATACGCAGTATTTT. Encoded protein: CASSFSGLAGNTDTQYF.

This clonotype was picked up many times. The chain couples TRBV12-3 or TRBV12-4 to TRBJ2-3, with 7 positions matching TRBD2. The length of the CDR3 is 15 residues. Trimming at V came to 6 bases and at J to 3 bases, leaving 9 bases not matched to a gene. The CDR3: CASSNERDLTDTQYF. For the CDR3, the DNA is TGTGCCAGCAGCAACGAGCGGGATTTAACAGATACGCAGTATTTT.

In the case of this clonotype: This may be a read error, as it is one base from a much larger clone. Here the CDR3 reads CASIPYGNTEAFF. For the CDR3, the DNA is TGCGCCAGCATCCCGTACGGGAACACTGAAGCTTTCTTT. The chain links TRBV5-1 to TRBJ1-1; no reliable D call. V lost 6 bases, J lost 1 base, and 10 bases lay in between. In germline, CDR1 is SGHRS, CDR2 YFSETQ. This CDR3 has 13 residues.

This clonotype showed up just a few times. V gene TRBV30 combines with J gene TRBJ1-5, with TRBD1 matching over 7 bases. Germline lookup yields CDR1 GTSNPN and CDR2 SVGIG (reference sequence). V gave up 5 bases and J gave up 7 bases; unmatched junction bases: 8. CDR3 length equals 13 residues. CDR3 sequence reads: CAWENRGGQPQHF. CDR3 sequence (DNA): TGTGCCTGGGAAAACAGGGGAGGACAGCCCCAGCATTTT.

In its sample, this clonotype was seen many times. The chain carries TRBV3-1 and TRBJ2-3; D gene unclear. Trimming stripped 1 base from V and 2 bases from J, with 7 bases between. This CDR3 contains 14 residues. Germline V gives CDR1 LGHDT, CDR2 YNNKEL (reference sequence). The CDR3 coding sequence is TGTGCCAGCAGCCAAGTGTCCCTCACAGATACGCAGTATTTT. Protein: CASSQVSLTDTQYF.

This clonotype was recorded at least ten times. The chain employs TRBV12-3 or TRBV12-4 and TRBJ2-2; D gene uncertain. V was clipped by 4 bases and J by 4 bases, with 10 bases between them. The CDR3 length is 14 residues. The CDR3 protein is CASSSPWITGELFF. The CDR3 bases are TGTGCCAGCAGTTCACCCTGGATCACCGGGGAGCTGTTTTTT.

The sample holds many counts of this clonotype. The V and J genes are TRBV6-1 and TRBJ1-3; TRBD1 matches 9 bases. CDR1 MNHNS and CDR2 SASEGT come from the germline V gene. After removal of 0 bases from V and 3 bases from J, the junction contained 6 bases not matched to a gene. The CDR3 runs 17 residues. The CDR3 here is CASSEAPGTGSGNTIYF. CDR3 coding DNA: TGTGCCAGCAGTGAAGCGCCCGGGACAGGGAGTGGAAACACCATATATTTT.

This clonotype was seen at least ten times. The chain combines TRBV19 with TRBJ1-1, with D perhaps matching TRBD1 (6 bases). From germline, CDR1 is LNHDA and CDR2 SQIVND (reference sequence). V dropped 5 bases and J dropped 0 bases, with 10 bases sitting between them. CDR3 length equals 14 residues. CDR3 coding DNA: TGTGCCAGTAGTGACGGACAGATGAACACTGAAGCTTTCTTT. This sequence encodes CASSDGQMNTEAFF.

The chain employs TRBV30 and TRBJ2-3; D perhaps matches TRBD1 (5 bases). This CDR3 spans 16 amino acids. Germline assignment: CDR1 GTSNPN and CDR2 SVGIG (reference sequence). The V end lost 0 bases, the J end lost 0 bases, and 13 bases lay between the germline ends. The CDR3 loop is CAWSVLAGSSTDTQYF. The CDR3 nucleotides are TGTGCCTGGAGTGTACTGGCAGGGTCTAGCACAGATACGCAGTATTTT.

The chain carries TRBV6-5 and TRBJ2-7; the D call may be TRBD1 or TRBD2 (6 bases each). Germline V gene sequence: CDR1 MNHEY, CDR2 SVGAGI. The CDR3 length is 14 residues. Trimming stripped 0 bases from V and 6 bases from J, with 12 bases between. CDR3 loop: CASSYSFRGGEQYF. DNA for the CDR3: TGTGCCAGCAGTTACTCGTTCAGGGGAGGCGAGCAGTACTTC.

The chain carries TRBV11-3 and TRBJ1-2, with unresolved D. In germline, CDR1 is SGHNT, CDR2 YENEEA. The CDR3 is 12 residues long. V gave up 5 bases and J gave up 5 bases, with 9 bases separating them. The CDR3 sequence: CASSSGIYGYTF. The CDR3 DNA follows: TGTGCCAGCAGCAGTGGAATATATGGCTACACCTTC.

The genes are TRBV5-6 and TRBJ2-2, with 9 nucleotides matching TRBD1. Germline CDR1 is SGHDT and CDR2 is YYEEEE. Unmatched junction bases numbered 10, after V lost 4 bases and J lost 9 bases. This CDR3 has 15 amino acids. CDR3 in DNA: TGTGCCAGCAGCCTCGGACAGGGGACGTATTGGGAGCTGTTTTTT. Amino acids: CASSLGQGTYWELFF.

In this sample, this clonotype turned up many times. The chain couples TRBV28 to TRBJ2-7; 7 nucleotides agree with TRBD2. The V and J ends lost 4 bases and 6 bases, in that order; junction bases with no gene match: 12. Germline V gives CDR1 MDHEN, CDR2 SYDVKM. The length of the CDR3 is 15 residues. For the CDR3, the DNA is TGTGCCAGCAGTTCGAGCGGGGATGGCTATCCCGAGCAGTACTTC. Translating gives CASSSSGDGYPEQYF.

In this sample, this clonotype turned up a few times. CDR3 residues: CASRGQGQNTGELFF. CDR3 DNA: TGTGCCAGCAGGGGACAGGGGCAGAACACCGGGGAGCTGTTTTTT. The J gene is TRBJ2-2, the V gene TRBV14; 10 bases fit TRBD1. Unmatched junction bases numbered 2, after V lost 6 bases and J lost 1 base. The germline CDR1 and CDR2 sequences are SGHDN and FVKESK. The CDR3 is made up of 15 amino acids.

This clonotype was observed a few times. This may stem from a read error, because a much larger clone lies one nucleotide away. The V call is TRBV28, the J call TRBJ2-7, with D possibly matching TRBD2 (5 bases). Germline loops: CDR1 MDHEN, CDR2 SYDVKM. Trimming cost V 3 bases and J 3 bases, with 12 bases left between them. The CDR3 is 14 residues long. CDR3 coding DNA: TGTGCCAGCAGTTTTCGCGAGAGGGTCTACGAGCAGTACTTC. Translating it yields CASSFRERVYEQYF.

The chain uses TRBV19 and TRBJ1-2; D unclear. Trimming took 5 bases from V and 4 from J, leaving 11 bases between them. The V gene's germline CDR1 is LNHDA and CDR2 SQIVND (reference sequence). The length of the CDR3 is 13 residues. DNA of the CDR3: TGTGCCAGTAGTGTCTCGGGAACCTATGGCTACACCTTC. Its translation: CASSVSGTYGYTF.

This clonotype was detected ten times or more. The chain has TRBV3-1 and TRBJ1-2; TRBD1 agrees at 8 bases. Trimming removed 4 bases from V and 5 bases from J; junction bases left unmatched: 6. The CDR3 is 14 residues long. Germline V gene lookup returns CDR1 LGHDT and CDR2 YNNKEL (reference sequence). DNA for the CDR3: TGTGCCAGCAGCCCCCCACAGGGGGAATATGGCTACACCTTC. Translating gives CASSPPQGEYGYTF.

To note about this clonotype: The junction does not match germline at one end; this may be a read error. The J gene is TRBJ2-1, the V gene TRBV11-2; D remains ambiguous. CDR1 SGHAT and CDR2 FQNNGV come from the germline V gene. The CDR3 loop spans 13 amino acids. CDR3 nucleotides: TGTGCCAGCAGCTTAGGCAGCCAAGAGACCCACTACTTC. As protein: CASSLGSQETHYF.

A few counts support this clonotype. This chain uses TRBV4-2 with TRBJ2-7, with D unclear. The CDR3 has 14 amino acids. With 0 bases removed from V and 3 bases from J, the gap between germline ends came to 9 bases. Per the germline V gene, CDR1 is LGHNA and CDR2 is YNFKEQ. CDR3 protein: CASSQDGTVYEQYF. The CDR3 region has the DNA TGTGCCAGCAGCCAAGATGGAACAGTCTACGAGCAGTACTTC.

This clonotype was counted at least ten times. The J gene is TRBJ2-3, the V gene TRBV3-1, with D possibly TRBD2 on 7 matching bases. Between the trimmed V and J ends, which lost 1 base and 5 bases, there was a span of 19 bases. Germline lookup yields CDR1 LGHDT and CDR2 YNNKEL (reference sequence). The CDR3 runs to 17 residues. CDR3 DNA: TGTGCCAGCAGCCAAGTCCAAAGGGGGGGGGCAGGAGATACGCAGTATTTT. Amino acids: CASSQVQRGGAGDTQYF.

This clonotype showed up many times. This chain uses TRBV29-1 with TRBJ2-5, with TRBD1 as a possible D gene (5 bases). The CDR3 consists of 14 residues. V was trimmed by 4 bases and J by 0 bases, leaving 12 bases between them. Germline V lookup: CDR1 SQVTM, CDR2 ANQGSEA. In nucleotides, the CDR3 is TGCAGCGTTGTACTTGGCAGGGACCAAGAGACCCAGTACTTC. It encodes CSVVLGRDQETQYF.

This clonotype came up many times. The J gene is TRBJ2-5, the V gene TRBV12-3 or TRBV12-4; unclear D gene. This CDR3 contains 14 residues. The germline V and J ends were trimmed by 5 bases and 5 bases, with 15 bases remaining between them. CDR3 DNA sequence: TGTGCCAGCAGTCCCTTGCGGATCGGGGAGACCCAGTACTTC. This translates into CASSPLRIGETQYF.

The chain carries TRBV6-9 and TRBJ2-7; tentative D call: TRBD2 (7 bases). Trimming removed 3 bases from V and 4 bases from J, with 16 bases in between. The length of the CDR3 is 15 residues. CDR1 MNHGY and CDR2 SVAAGI come from the germline V gene. This CDR3 reads CASSYTGGAPYEQYF. Written as DNA, the CDR3 is TGTGCCAGCAGTTACACGGGGGGCGCCCCTTACGAGCAGTACTTC.

For the CDR3, the DNA is TGTGCCAGCAGCTTGACTCCAAGACTGACTGGAAACACCATATATTTT. Its translation: CASSLTPRLTGNTIYF. V gene TRBV7-9 combines with J gene TRBJ1-3; no reliable D call. The CDR3 is made up of 16 amino acids. V lost 3 bases and J lost 2, with 14 bases in between. Germline V gives CDR1 SEHNR, CDR2 FQNEAQ (reference sequence).

This clonotype has at least ten counts. The V gene is TRBV28, the J gene TRBJ2-7; 10 nucleotides agree with TRBD2. Germline V gene lookup returns CDR1 MDHEN and CDR2 SYDVKM. The V segment lost 1 base and the J segment 3 bases; nucleotides outside the gene matches: 6. This CDR3 comprises 16 residues. The CDR3 spells CASSLSRLAGSYEQYF. In nucleotides, the CDR3 is TGTGCCAGCAGTTTATCCCGACTAGCGGGCAGCTACGAGCAGTACTTC.